The 12 T cell receptor beta chains reported below all come from one sample, sequenced in a study of blood T cells in healthy people across ages. With a J-beta primer mix and a sample-barcoded 5' primer, a second PCR ran about 7 to 11 cycles. TCRdb fed the 5' RACE reads into MiXCR, producing one record per CDR3 protein. The table lists 550,000 to 600,000 distinct CDR3 sequences, around half of them singletons, with about 22% in the top ten. What was sequenced was blood. The receptor source for this set is an elderly man in good health.

Many counts were recorded for this clonotype. The chain couples TRBV12-3 or TRBV12-4 to TRBJ2-4; 8 nucleotides agree with TRBD2. J lost 0 bases, V lost 6 bases, and 4 bases had no gene match. The CDR3 totals 15 residues. CDR3 in DNA: TGTGCCAGCAGCATTAGCGGGGTAGCCAAAAACATTCAGTACTTC. Protein: CASSISGVAKNIQYF.

This sequence joins TRBV9 and TRBJ2-3; 7 bases are a match to TRBD2. J was trimmed by 3 bases and V by 4 bases; bases with no gene match: 8. This CDR3 region has 15 residues. CDR1 and CDR2 (germline): SGDLS, YYNGEE. The CDR3 is CASSFLGGGTDTQYF. As DNA, the CDR3 is TGTGCCAGCAGCTTTCTGGGGGGGGGGACAGATACGCAGTATTTT.

Concerning this clonotype itself: Its ends do not fully match the called genes, so a read error is possible. The chain combines TRBV12-3 or TRBV12-4 with TRBJ2-5; D possibly corresponds to TRBD2 (6 bases). The CDR3 runs to 15 residues. The CDR3 reads CASSLGRDIQETRYF. The CDR3 DNA reads TGTGCCAGCAGTTTAGGGCGGGATATCCAAGAGACCCGGTACTTC.

This clonotype showed up many times. The chain employs TRBV6-6 and TRBJ2-3; D call uncertain. Germline CDR1 is MNHNY and CDR2 is SVGAGI (reference sequence). Deletions cut 6 bases from V and 11 bases from J, with 12 bases between. This CDR3 has 11 residues. The CDR3 here is CASRTQVEQYF. The CDR3 DNA follows: TGTGCCAGCAGAACCCAAGTGGAGCAGTATTTT.

This clonotype was observed at least ten times. This chain uses TRBV7-9 with TRBJ2-7, with TRBD1 identical over 11 bases. J lost 4 bases, V lost 2 bases, and 4 bases had no gene match. This CDR3 spans 15 amino acids. CDR1 and CDR2 from the germline V gene are SEHNR and FQNEAQ (reference sequence). CDR3 amino acids: CASSLRDRGVYEQYF. In DNA, the CDR3 is TGTGCCAGCAGCTTAAGGGACAGGGGGGTATACGAGCAGTACTTC.

Many counts were recorded for this clonotype. The chain joins TRBV6-5 to TRBJ2-6; D not certain. The CDR3 is 17 residues long. Per germline, CDR1 MNHEY and CDR2 SVGAGI. The germline V and J ends were trimmed by 0 bases and 4 bases, with 13 bases remaining between them. CDR3 nucleotides: TGTGCCAGCAGTTACTCGGGGTCGGCGGCGGGGGCCAACGTCCTGACTTTC. Translation gives CASSYSGSAAGANVLTF.

The CDR3, as DNA: TGTGCCAGCACCCTAGGGACGACGGCTAATTCACCCCTCCACTTT. It yields the protein CASTLGTTANSPLHF. This chain connects TRBV7-9 to TRBJ1-6, with D possibly matching TRBD1 (5 bases). Deletions cut 7 bases from V and 6 bases from J, with 16 bases between. CDR1 SEHNR and CDR2 FQNEAQ come from the germline V gene (reference sequence). The CDR3 has 15 residues.

The chain combines TRBV5-1 with TRBJ1-2; TRBD1 matches 7 bases. The CDR3 sequence is 14 residues long. Losses at the gene ends were 4 bases for V and 7 bases for J; bases not matched to a gene: 10. Germline-derived CDR1 and CDR2 are SGHRS and YFSETQ. CDR3 region: CASSQSSGGVGYTF. CDR3 in DNA: TGCGCCAGCAGCCAGTCATCAGGGGGAGTTGGCTACACCTTC.

The chain links TRBV6-2 or TRBV6-3 to TRBJ2-5; TRBD2 matches at 7 bases. After removal of 5 bases from V and 4 bases from J, the junction contained 4 bases not matched to a gene. The CDR3 length is 13 residues. Germline V gene sequence: CDR1 MNHEY, CDR2 SVGEGT. As DNA, the CDR3 is TGTGCCAGCAGTGATCTAGCGGCAGAGACCCAGTACTTC. This codes for CASSDLAAETQYF.

V gene TRBV27 combines with J gene TRBJ2-5, with 9 bases matching TRBD1. The germline V gene has CDR1 MNHEY and CDR2 SMNVEV (reference sequence). The CDR3 runs 15 residues. V dropped 5 bases and J dropped 5; count of bases not matched to a gene: 9. The chain's CDR3 is CASSTRGQGRETQYF. CDR3 coding DNA: TGTGCCAGCAGTACACGCGGACAGGGGAGGGAGACCCAGTACTTC.

This clonotype has just one count. The genes are TRBV7-2 and TRBJ2-5; the D gene is possibly TRBD1 (5 bases). CDR1 is SGHTA and CDR2 is FQGNSA in the germline V gene. The CDR3 sequence is 15 residues long. V lost 1 base to trimming and J lost 11 bases, with 20 bases between them. The CDR3 nucleotides are TGTGCCAGCAGCTTAGTGGCCAGGGTGGGCAATGAGCAGTACTTC. Translating it yields CASSLVARVGNEQYF.

This chain joins TRBV7-9 and TRBJ2-2; D is possibly TRBD1 (6 bases). Germline V lookup: CDR1 SEHNR, CDR2 FQNEAQ (reference sequence). With 6 bases removed from V and 2 bases from J, the gap between germline ends came to 13 bases. The CDR3 has 15 amino acids. This CDR3 is CASSSPGHNTGELFF. The CDR3, as DNA: TGTGCCAGCAGTTCTCCGGGACACAACACCGGGGAGCTGTTTTTT.